Shown below are 20 T cell receptor beta chains from a single sample sequenced in a study of T cell repertoires in cytomegalovirus infection. Each CDR3 protein gets one entry after TCRdb re-called the reads with MiXCR. The sample comprises 400,000 to 550,000 distinct CDR3 sequences, around 10% of which are singletons, and roughly 10% rests with the top ten. Sequencing was carried out using PBMCs. These receptors all stem from a human donor in good health (CMV status not recorded). Some clones in this sample may be carry-over from other donors' samples.

This clonotype showed up many times. The chain recombines TRBV7-6 with TRBJ2-5, with a weak D call TRBD2 (5 bases). CDR3 size: 13 residues. The V gene lost 3 bases and the J gene lost 7 bases, with 12 bases spanning the gap. Germline CDR1 SGHVS, CDR2 FNYEAQ. CDR3 residues: CASSLDLAGTQYF. The CDR3, as DNA: TGTGCCAGCAGCTTGGACCTCGCGGGGACCCAGTACTTC.

V is TRBV20-1 and J is TRBJ1-1; tentative D call: TRBD1 (6 bases). Germline CDR1 is DFQATT and CDR2 is SNEGSKA (reference sequence). The CDR3 spans 13 residues. Trimming removed 5 bases at V and 1 base at J, with 11 bases between. CDR3 in amino acids: CSAAQGSNTEAFF. The CDR3 nucleotides read TGCAGTGCTGCTCAGGGGTCGAACACTGAAGCTTTCTTT.

Remarks on this clonotype: A clone one base away is much larger, so this may be a read error. This sequence joins TRBV12-3 or TRBV12-4 and TRBJ2-7; D possibly corresponds to TRBD2 (6 bases). This CDR3 spans 15 amino acids. CDR3 amino acids: CAGSLDGAGAYEQYF. Here the CDR3 DNA reads TGTGCCGGCAGTTTAGACGGAGCGGGTGCCTACGAGCAGTACTTC.

On this clonotype itself: A much more abundant neighbour one base away suggests this may be a read error. This chain links TRBV19 with TRBJ2-7, with a tentative D call TRBD2 (5 bases). Germline CDR1 and CDR2: LNHDA and SQIVND (reference sequence). The CDR3 extends over 13 amino acids. CDR3 in amino acids: CACSPQVREGQYF. The DNA for the CDR3 is TGTGCCTGTAGTCCTCAGGTCCGGGAAGGGCAGTACTTC.

The chain uses TRBV20-1 and TRBJ2-3, with TRBD1 matching 7 bases. Germline-derived CDR1 and CDR2 are DFQATT and SNEGSKA (reference sequence). The CDR3 runs to 12 residues. Unmatched junction bases numbered 0, after V lost 5 bases and J lost 1 base. The chain's CDR3 is CSAGTGTDTQYF. The CDR3 DNA follows: TGCAGTGCTGGGACAGGCACAGATACGCAGTATTTT.

This clonotype was counted ten times or more. V is TRBV7-2 and J is TRBJ2-5; 9 bases agree with TRBD1. J lost 4 bases, V lost 5 bases, and 5 bases had no gene match. The CDR3 sequence is 14 residues long. CDR1 and CDR2 from the germline V gene are SGHTA and FQGNSA. Written as DNA, the CDR3 is TGTGCCAGCAGCCGAGGGGGACAGGGAGAGACCCAGTACTTC. Residues: CASSRGGQGETQYF.

This clonotype was observed a handful of times. V usage is TRBV3-1 and J usage is TRBJ2-7; D gene unclear. The germline gives CDR1 LGHDT, CDR2 YNNKEL (reference sequence). This CDR3 comprises 14 residues. Trimming pared 4 bases from V and 2 bases from J, leaving 12 bases between. The CDR3 loop is CASSPTDGPYEQYF. The CDR3 DNA sequence: TGTGCCAGCAGCCCCACAGACGGACCCTACGAGCAGTACTTC.

Many counts were recorded for this clonotype. This chain connects TRBV20-1 to TRBJ2-7, with D tentatively TRBD1 (7 bases). Germline loops: CDR1 DFQATT, CDR2 SNEGSKA (reference sequence). Trimming left V 5 bases short and J 6 bases short, with 20 bases between. The CDR3 has 14 residues. Here the CDR3 reads CSAPRGVERIEQYF. The CDR3 DNA follows: TGCAGTGCTCCCAGGGGGGTGGAAAGGATCGAGCAGTACTTC.

This clonotype was detected ten times or more. The V gene is TRBV24-1, the J gene TRBJ2-2; 7 bases are shared with TRBD1. The junction had 4 bases not matched to a gene; V was cut back by 1 base and J by 0 bases. CDR3 length: 17 residues. Per germline, CDR1 KGHDR and CDR2 SFDVKD. CDR3: CATSDFLTGTNTGELFF. The CDR3, as DNA: TGTGCCACCAGTGATTTCCTGACAGGGACGAACACCGGGGAGCTGTTTTTT.

This clonotype has only a few counts. This rearrangement joins TRBV4-2 to TRBJ2-7; 9 nucleotides line up with TRBD2. Germline-derived CDR1 and CDR2 are LGHNA and YNFKEQ. Unmatched junction bases numbered 6, after V lost 1 base and J lost 2 bases. The CDR3 loop spans 16 amino acids. The CDR3 loop reads CASSQGDSGRAYEQYF. CDR3 coding DNA: TGTGCCAGCAGCCAAGGTGATAGCGGGAGAGCCTACGAGCAGTACTTC.

This clonotype showed up many times. The V gene is TRBV7-2, the J gene TRBJ1-2, with a tentative D call TRBD1 (6 bases). There are 16 residues in the CDR3. Germline V gives CDR1 SGHTA, CDR2 FQGNSA. Trimming removed 1 base at V and 5 bases at J, with 17 bases between. CDR3: CASSLEKEEGGYGYTF. In DNA, the CDR3 is TGTGCCAGCAGCTTAGAGAAGGAGGAAGGGGGGTATGGCTACACCTTC.

The table lists this clonotype with a few counts. The chain is built from TRBV20-1 and TRBJ2-7; D might be TRBD1 or TRBD2, each matching 5 bases. Germline V gives CDR1 DFQATT, CDR2 SNEGSKA (reference sequence). With 2 bases removed from V and 0 bases from J, the gap between germline ends came to 17 bases. The CDR3 sequence is 16 residues long. CDR3: CSARLTGTDSSYEQYF. DNA for the CDR3: TGCAGTGCTAGATTAACCGGGACCGATAGCTCCTACGAGCAGTACTTC.

The V gene is TRBV2, the J gene TRBJ2-5, with 9 bases matching TRBD1. The CDR3 sequence is 14 residues long. V was pared by 10 bases and J by 5 bases, with 11 bases of the junction left unmatched. Per germline, CDR1 SNHLY and CDR2 FYNNEI. CDR3 DNA sequence: TGTGCCACCACCCGGGACAGGGTTGCCGAGACCCAGTACTTC. Its translation is CATTRDRVAETQYF. The full variable domain, in which reference TRBV2 and TRBJ2-5 provide the parts outside the CDR3, is EPEVTQTPSHQVTQMGQEVILRCVPISNHLYFYWYRQILGQKVEFLVSFYNNEISEKSEIFDDQFSVERPDGSNFTLKIRSTKLEDSAMYFCATTRDRVAETQYFGPGTRLLVL.

Of note for this clonotype: Germline is not matched at one junction end, which may reflect a read error. The V gene is TRBV5-6, the J gene TRBJ2-7, with 10 bases identical to TRBD2. This CDR3 spans 13 amino acids. Germline CDR1 is SGHDT and CDR2 is YYEEEE. CDR3 sequence: CASGAGGPRERYF. The CDR3 region has the DNA TGTGCCAGCGGAGCGGGAGGGCCGCGCGAGCGGTACTTC.

The table lists this clonotype with many counts. This chain's CDR3 is CASSSGLVNTEAFF. Written as DNA, the CDR3 is TGTGCCAGCAGCTCGGGACTGGTGAACACTGAAGCTTTCTTT. V and J are TRBV7-8 and TRBJ1-1, with TRBD1 as a possible D gene (5 bases). This CDR3 spans 14 amino acids. V shed 4 bases and J shed 0 bases, with 9 bases lying between them. In germline, CDR1 is SGHVS, CDR2 FQNEAQ.

This clonotype was counted a few times. An end of the junction differs from the germline gene, which may be a read error. J is TRBJ2-7 and V is TRBV29-1; a possible D gene is TRBD1 (6 bases). This CDR3 region has 13 residues. Germline-derived CDR1 and CDR2 are SQVTM and ANQGSEA. As DNA, the CDR3 is TGCAGCGCAAGAACAGGGTTGGGCTACGGGCAGTACTTC. Translating gives CSARTGLGYGQYF.

This clonotype showed up many times. The chain employs TRBV7-9 and TRBJ2-7; TRBD1 matches 7 bases. After removal of 4 bases from V and 4 bases from J, the junction contained 13 bases not matched to a gene. The CDR3 contains 16 residues. The germline V gene encodes CDR1 SEHNR and CDR2 FQNEAQ (reference sequence). The CDR3 bases are TGTGCCAGCAGCTCCGGGCAGGGACAGAAATCTTACGAGCAGTACTTC. This encodes CASSSGQGQKSYEQYF.

The chain employs TRBV20-1 and TRBJ1-2, with D possibly matching TRBD1 (5 bases). CDR1 and CDR2 from the germline V gene are DFQATT and SNEGSKA (reference sequence). CDR3 length: 14 residues. V gave up 5 bases and J gave up 5 bases, with 18 bases separating them. CDR3 bases: TGCAGTGCTCAAATACATGGACACGCTTATGGCTACACCTTC. This sequence encodes CSAQIHGHAYGYTF.

In this sample, this clonotype turned up many times. The chain joins TRBV6-5 to TRBJ2-7, with 8 bases fitting TRBD1. This CDR3 is 14 amino acids long. Germline CDR1 is MNHEY and CDR2 is SVGAGI. The trim removed 7 bases at V and 4 bases at J, leaving 9 bases unmatched. The CDR3 nucleotides read TGTGCCAGCATCCGGGGGCAGGGGGCTTACGAGCAGTACTTC. It is translated as CASIRGQGAYEQYF.

This clonotype was observed a few times. The chain has TRBV12-3 or TRBV12-4 and TRBJ2-7; TRBD1 matches 8 bases. This CDR3 is 15 amino acids long. V dropped 3 bases and J dropped 4; count of bases not matched to a gene: 8. The CDR3 nucleotides are TGTGCCAGCAGTTTTGGCACAGGGGGACGGTACGAGCAGTACTTC. Its protein is CASSFGTGGRYEQYF.